This entry lists 17 T cell receptor beta chains sequenced from one sample in a study of Graves' ophthalmopathy and Graves' hyperthyroidism. Amplified material comprised TCR beta CDR3 regions derived from RNA transcripts. Investigators did first-round RT-PCR with HTBI primers, then second-round multiplex PCR. From the multiplex PCR reads, TCRdb called clonotypes with MiXCR, one entry per CDR3 protein. The sample carries around 660,000 distinct CDR3 sequences, about 41% recorded once. Specimen: peripheral blood. The receptors were sampled from an adult man with Graves' ophthalmopathy.

Comments on this clonotype: A much more abundant neighbour one base away suggests this may be a read error. No conserved phenylalanine or tryptophan is present at the end of the CDR3, so a read error is the likely explanation. The chain is built from TRBV7-4 and TRBJ2-7; the D is unclear. Germline-derived CDR1 and CDR2 are SGHVT and SQSDAQ. V gave up 5 bases and J gave up 6 bases, with 11 bases separating them. The CDR3 runs 12 residues. The CDR3 sequence: CASSLPMGEQYL. The CDR3 bases are TGTGCCAGCAGCCTCCCTATGGGCGAGCAGTACCTC.

In its sample, this clonotype was seen many times. The V and J genes are TRBV25-1 and TRBJ1-5; D uncertain. Germline assignment: CDR1 MGHDK and CDR2 SYGVNS. V shed 1 base and J shed 2 bases, with 6 bases lying between them. The CDR3 totals 14 residues. The DNA of the CDR3 is TGTGCCAGCAGTGAATTGGGCGGCAATCAGCCCCAGCATTTT. Residues: CASSELGGNQPQHF.

This clonotype was seen at least ten times. The chain links TRBV24-1 to TRBJ2-5; 11 bases are shared with TRBD1. V was pared by 2 bases and J by 3 bases, with 7 bases of the junction left unmatched. The CDR3 is made up of 17 amino acids. Germline CDR1 reads KGHDR; CDR2 reads SFDVKD. The CDR3: CATSDSAWTGGEETQYF. The CDR3, as DNA: TGTGCCACCAGTGATTCTGCTTGGACAGGGGGCGAAGAGACCCAGTACTTC.

The V gene is TRBV7-7, the J gene TRBJ1-3; D ambiguous. The CDR3 runs 16 residues. Germline CDR1 and CDR2: SSHAT and FNYEAQ (reference sequence). The germline V and J ends were trimmed by 0 bases and 0 bases, with 9 bases remaining between them. The CDR3 sequence is CASSLAVGSSGNTIYF. In nucleotides, the CDR3 is TGTGCCAGCAGCTTAGCCGTGGGGAGCTCTGGAAACACCATATATTTT.

The chain employs TRBV10-3 and TRBJ1-4; no reliable D call. Per germline, CDR1 ENHRY and CDR2 SYGVKD. This CDR3 is built from 13 residues. With 2 bases removed from V and 8 bases from J, the gap between germline ends came to 9 bases. CDR3: CAISEESVEKLFF. CDR3 coding DNA: TGTGCCATCAGTGAGGAGTCGGTGGAAAAACTGTTTTTT.

The genes are TRBV15 and TRBJ1-1, with a possible D match to TRBD1 (6 bases). V lost 10 bases and J 1 base, leaving 22 bases between the germline ends. Per the germline V gene, CDR1 is LNHNV and CDR2 is YYDKDF (reference sequence). The CDR3 contains 16 residues. CDR3: CAIIPAPGHENTEAFF. Written as DNA, the CDR3 is TGTGCCATTATACCCGCACCGGGACATGAGAACACTGAAGCTTTCTTT.

The chain carries TRBV7-9 and TRBJ2-3; 8 positions match TRBD2. The CDR3 covers 15 residues. The V and J ends lost 1 base and 3 bases, in that order; junction bases with no gene match: 3. Germline V gives CDR1 SEHNR, CDR2 FQNEAQ (reference sequence). The CDR3 DNA follows: TGTGCCAGCAGCTTAGTGGGCGGGAGGACAGATACGCAGTATTTT. This sequence encodes CASSLVGGRTDTQYF.

This chain uses TRBV25-1 with TRBJ1-1, with D unclear. The CDR3 totals 15 residues. In germline, CDR1 is MGHDK, CDR2 SYGVNS. Trimming shortened V by 8 bases and J by 2 bases, and 18 bases separated the two germline ends. As DNA, the CDR3 is TGTGCCAGCCGTCACCTGGAGGGTAGTAACACTGAAGCTTTCTTT. As protein: CASRHLEGSNTEAFF.

The V gene is TRBV10-3, the J gene TRBJ1-5; possibly TRBD1 for D (5 bases). The germline CDR1 and CDR2 sequences are ENHRY and SYGVKD. V was trimmed by 11 bases and J by 0 bases, leaving 20 bases between them. The CDR3 contains 16 residues. The CDR3 is CAWALGGWGSNQPQHF. For the CDR3, the DNA is TGTGCCTGGGCCCTTGGGGGATGGGGTAGCAATCAGCCCCAGCATTTT.

This clonotype was recorded at least ten times. V gene TRBV7-2 combines with J gene TRBJ1-2; D might be TRBD1 (5 bases). The CDR3 is 15 amino acids. The germline V gene has CDR1 SGHTA and CDR2 FQGNSA. Trimming left V 0 bases short and J 3 bases short, with 11 bases between. CDR3 DNA sequence: TGTGCCAGCAGCTTAGCGGGCAGGGCCGACTATGGCTACACCTTC. This codes for CASSLAGRADYGYTF.

Regarding this clonotype: A much larger clone lies one base from this, so it may be a read error. The rearrangement links TRBV20-1 to TRBJ2-7; no firm D call. The CDR3 consists of 14 residues. Germline V lookup: CDR1 DFQATT, CDR2 SNEGSKA (reference sequence). V lost 4 bases to trimming and J lost 4 bases, with 17 bases between them. CDR3 in DNA: TGCAGTGCTATTGGGCTAGTGGAGAATTACGAGCAGTACTTC. As protein: CSAIGLVENYEQYF.

This clonotype came up many times. The rearrangement links TRBV7-2 to TRBJ2-5; D may be TRBD1 (6 bases). V lost 5 bases and J lost 3, with 13 bases in between. The CDR3 totals 14 residues. CDR1 and CDR2 from the germline V gene are SGHTA and FQGNSA. The CDR3 DNA reads as TGTGCCAGCAGCAACCGGGACACCGAAGAGACCCAGTACTTC. This codes for CASSNRDTEETQYF.

In this sample, this clonotype turned up many times. The CDR3 DNA follows: TGTGCCAGCAGCGTAGCTATGATTTCACCCCTCCACTTT. Its translation is CASSVAMISPLHF. The chain uses TRBV9 and TRBJ1-6; no reliable D call. The germline V and J ends were trimmed by 0 bases and 9 bases, with 7 bases remaining between them. CDR3 length: 13 residues. CDR1 is SGDLS, CDR2 YYNGEE, per germline.

Worth noting for this clonotype: One end of the junction varies from germline; a read error may be responsible. The chain employs TRBV10-3 and TRBJ1-1; no clear D gene. In germline, CDR1 is ENHRY, CDR2 SYGVKD. The CDR3 has 13 amino acids. The CDR3 bases are TGTGCCAGCAGTGAGATTCCGGGCACTGAAGCTTTCTTT. Its translation: CASSEIPGTEAFF.

The chain is built from TRBV11-1 and TRBJ2-5; D call uncertain. Looked up from germline, CDR1 is SGHAT and CDR2 is FQDESV (reference sequence). The CDR3 contains 17 residues. Trimming shortened V by 5 bases and J by 1 base, and 20 bases separated the two germline ends. The CDR3 is CASSLPSKGRLQETQYF. The CDR3 DNA sequence: TGTGCCAGCAGCCTACCCTCGAAGGGCAGGCTCCAAGAGACCCAGTACTTC.

In this sample, this clonotype turned up many times. The rearrangement joins TRBV9 to TRBJ1-6; D ambiguous. The ends were cut back, 0 bases at V and 7 bases at J, with 11 bases in the middle. The CDR3 consists of 15 residues. Germline V gene lookup returns CDR1 SGDLS and CDR2 YYNGEE. DNA for the CDR3: TGTGCCAGCAGCGTAGGTCGAGACCCCAATTCACCCCTCCACTTT. Amino acids: CASSVGRDPNSPLHF.

This clonotype was recorded at least ten times. CDR3 sequence reads: CASSREETQYF. The CDR3 DNA sequence: TGCGCCAGCAGCCGTGAGGAGACCCAGTACTTC. The genes are TRBV5-1 and TRBJ2-5; D is unclear. The CDR3 has 11 amino acids. CDR1 is SGHRS and CDR2 is YFSETQ in the germline V gene. V lost 4 bases and J lost 5, with 6 bases in between.